This record covers a single TCR beta chain. This clonotype has at least ten counts. What antigen it recognizes has not been identified. No clone much larger than this one lies a single base away; base qualities are absent. Libraries from unsorted PBMCs were made from 2 million PBMCs kept in RNAlater at -80 degrees C until RNA extraction. PBMCs were separated from peripheral blood using Ficoll-Hypaque density gradient centrifugation and then cryopreserved in liquid nitrogen. Looking up the germline V gene (reference sequence) yields CDR1 LGHDT and CDR2 YNNKEL. Its CDR3 holds 15 amino acids, cysteine through phenylalanine. Only CDR3 DNA is held: 45 bases, read in frame from base 1. V is reduced by 2 bases and J by 5 bases, leaving a spacing of 13 bases between them. This specimen comes from a study of neurological immune-mediated disorders (dated by TCRdb to between 2019 and 2020). Notes on the research overall: Using UMI-based sequencing, the study compared peripheral blood TCR-beta repertoires from patients with HTLV-I-associated myelopathy (HAM/TSP), patients with multiple sclerosis, and healthy controls. Alongside PBMC samples, the set of some 97 TCR-beta libraries contained longitudinal samples, technical triplicates, and paired CD4+ and CD8+ T-cell subsets that had been sorted. The cohort comprised 60 to 75 subjects: roughly 15 HAM/TSP patients, 34 multiple sclerosis patients and 20 or so healthy controls.

Summary of the overall study and its limitations: No identical CDR3 amino acid sequences were shared among expanded clones across subjects, suggesting private TCR-beta repertoires in all groups. The highest TCR clonal expansion was observed in HAM/TSP patients, whereas the lowest was observed in MS patients, even when compared with healthy controls.

cDNA was synthesized by template-switch 5'RACE using a primer with a 10-nucleotide random unique molecular identifier that tagged each TCR transcript. Every sequencing run covered 15-18 subjects and yielded more than 170 million TCR-beta sequences. The RNeasy kit was used for extraction of total RNA. The KAPA Real-time Library Amplification kit was used to amplify TCR-beta VDJ regions with primers for the TCR constant region and the 5'RACE anchor. A first PCR added sample indexes and Illumina adaptors, after which a second PCR increased the library yield. The roughly 650 bp TCR product was size-selected on a 2% E-gel SizeSelection system after Ampure bead purification. Before pooling, libraries had their quality checked on a Bioanalyzer, their concentration measured with Qubit, and their quantity determined with the Kapa Library Quantification kit. Libraries were sequenced paired-end 2 x 150 bp on an Illumina HiSeq 2500. To increase sequence diversity, roughly 24-30% phiX was spiked into each library pool. Concerning the study's data processing: Quality-filtered reads were processed with the UMI-based MiGEC pipeline, which removed over 75% of raw TCR sequences during error correction. IMGT germline references were used for alignment of VDJ genes, and clonotypes were defined by a unique CDR3 amino acid sequence together with V-J genes. Clonal expansion, Shannon diversity and CDR3 relatedness (CalcPairwiseDistances, ClusterSamples) were evaluated with VDJtools, and phylogenetic trees were built with CLCbio workbench. Using coefficient-of-variation modelling across technical triplicates, the study counted a clone as expanded if it had at least 8 unique UMIs. TCRdb applied fastp at Q25 and MiXCR to the public reads, then kept only in-frame beta chains. Each entry is one CDR3 protein sequence, shown with its most common DNA and genes. The V and J calls follow TCRdb's processing rather than the paper's. The sample records 50,000 to 70,000 distinct CDR3 sequences, 12% of which are singletons. The ten largest clones add up to around 10% of the sample.

Input material: PBMCs. This receptor was obtained from a woman in her sixties or seventies with HTLV-1-associated myelopathy (HAM/TSP). The rearranged chain carries TRBV3-1 and TRBJ2-1, with an unclear D gene assignment. The CDR3 sequence is CASSQLTRTDNEQFF. The nucleotide sequence reads as follows: TGTGCCAGCAGCCAATTGACCCGTACCGACAATGAGCAGTTCTTC.